A single T cell receptor (beta chain) is shown here with its context. The source of the sample is a study of blood T cell repertoires in COVID-19. The CDR3 contains 12 residues. Per germline, CDR1 SGHTA and CDR2 FQGNSA. Trimming stripped 2 bases from V and 7 bases from J, with 6 bases between. Measured with immunoSEQ multiplex PCR; TCRdb has only the in-frame clones, and not every one. The sample includes about 160,000 clones, around 92% of them seen just once. The sample was peripheral blood. V is TRBV7-2 and J is TRBJ1-3; unclear D gene. The origin of this receptor is a man in his 60s with acute or convalescent COVID-19. The DNA for the CDR3 is TGTGCCAGCAGCTTATCCCGGAACACCATATATTTT. It specifies CASSLSRNTIYF.